Detailed here is one TCR beta chain. Its target antigen remains unknown. One base away there is no much larger clone; base qualities are not given. The sample is drawn from a study of cytomegalovirus exposure and HLA in healthy donors (dated by TCRdb to 2015 to 2018). In terms of the full investigation: In an earlier analysis of 450 to 750 of the donors, 276 Gb of sequence data and 95 million to 130 million unique TCR beta sequences from 150 million to 200 million T cells were reported. An early release covering 500 to 750 HLA-typed donors comprised around 300 gigabases of sequencing data and 65 million to 100 million unique TCR sequences. Of the roughly 400 genotyped donors, less than 85% were placed in the genetic ancestry cluster associated with self-reported Caucasian donors. The study was designed to test whether signatures of past pathogen exposure could be identified by cataloging public T cell receptors. The study used immunosequencing to profile the T cell repertoires of approximately 690 subjects and linked those repertoires to cytomegalovirus serostatus. Besides the first cohort of 666 subjects, a separate validation cohort made up of over a hundred different subjects was used. To predict cytomegalovirus infection status, the study combined high-throughput TCR immunosequencing, statistical association of individual TCRs with disease status, and machine learning. To study patterns of TCR occurrence, a later analysis re-analyzed previously published TCR beta repertoires from just over 650 donors and added high-resolution HLA genotyping. Rather than drawing on any new phenotypic data, the later analysis identified candidate immune exposures from TCR beta sequences and the way those sequences occurred across donors. In an earlier analysis of over 550 of the donors, high-throughput TCR beta sequencing was used to judge whether each TCR beta V gene segment behaved as functional or pseudogenic. Alongside the repertoire data, information on donor age, sex, ethnicity and CMV serostatus was compiled. A later genetic analysis took genome-wide SNP genotypes for about 65% of the 666 donors and used that subset as a discovery cohort. Every discovery cohort repertoire had been produced on one sequencing platform. HLA typing covered class I and class II loci at four-digit resolution. Typing coverage differed by locus: A, B, C, DRB1 and DQB1 were typed in roughly 629-640 donors, DQA1 in approximately 520, DPA1 in 600 to 610, and DPB1 in roughly 470. Roughly 5 DR-DQ haplotypes were handled as single units for association and clustering, since linkage in the cohort was strong. On average, roughly 240,000 unique TCR beta nucleotide sequences were sequenced per donor among a few hundred genotyped donors of the cohort, with 15% to 20% of those sequences being non-productive. General findings and caveats noted by the study authors: The only immune exposure information available for the cohort was CMV serostatus. In a later genetic analysis, fewer N-insertions in productive TCRs were reported among donors in an Asian-associated ancestry cluster than the roughly 700-donor mean. In a later analysis, several top co-occurrence clusters were reported to appear linked to parvovirus B19, influenza, CMV and Epstein-Barr virus. The study listed 150 to 200 TCR beta chains as associated with cytomegalovirus. Most TCR sequences were seen in very few donors, while some public TCRs were found in many individuals. In a later analysis, HLA-associated TCR beta chains showed more clonal expansion and lower generation probabilities than non-associated chains that were equally common. Linkage disequilibrium might explain the correlated functional status among segregating V segments, but an unknown experimental factor could not be excluded. A further reported finding was that TCR beta sequences accurately predicted the HLA-A and HLA-B alleles for most subjects in the first cohort. In a later analysis, most CMV-associated TCR beta chains were found to appear HLA-restricted, with HLA associations seemingly driven largely by CMV exposure. A cluster of highly shared sequence variants was judged likely to be a technical artifact of the sequencing pipeline. Because the 87-base-pair reads could not distinguish some IMGT-functional V segments, including TRBV6-2 and TRBV6-3, those segments were excluded. In both the original and validation cohorts, the classifier was reported to diagnose cytomegalovirus status with high specificity and sensitivity. A few of the identified cytomegalovirus-associated TCR beta chains were confirmed in vitro to be specific for cytomegalovirus antigens. A later genetic analysis associated a missense DCLRE1C variant with V-gene and J-gene trimming of TCR beta chains, and an independent cohort replicated the association. At a false discovery rate of 0.05, a later analysis linked some 18,000 TCR beta sequences to specific HLA alleles. Sequencing depth was assumed to be roughly uniform across donors in the presence/absence analyses, though that assumption may not hold. An earlier analysis of some 560 of the donors showed that most TCR beta V segments appeared in productive rearrangements either about 87% or about 30% of the time, which broadly matched IMGT annotations. In a later analysis, TCR association rates were found to vary across HLA loci, with the most associated TCRs seen for DRB1 alleles and the fewest for HLA-C alleles. It was suggested by the authors that the approach could potentially be generalized to other disease states and immunological phenotypes. Assigning TCR associations to individual alleles was difficult when HLA alleles, especially DR and DQ, strongly co-occurred. Because HLA typing was unavailable for some donors at each locus, only the typed subset was used in association tests. Because counts were too low, approximately 18 rarely observed V segments, including chromosome 9 orphons, were excluded from the earlier analysis of 587 of the donors. Only TCR beta chains were sequenced in this cohort, and the absence of alpha or paired-chain data limited detectable features.

Library generation was performed with the immunoSEQ multiplex PCR assay. For the multiplex PCR, a mixture combining 60 forward primers for TCR Vbeta segments and 13 reverse primers for TCR Jbeta segments was used. Amplification of the CDR3 region of rearranged TCR beta genes was performed with a multiplex PCR assay on genomic DNA. Amplified TCR beta libraries were sequenced as 87-base-pair reads on the Illumina HiSeq System. As for the authors' bioinformatics: A later analysis counted about 80 million unique TCR beta chains across the 700 or so repertoires, and 9.5 million to 11 million of these chains were shared by at least two donors. Raw reads were error-corrected and collapsed into unique sequences with a nearest-neighbor algorithm that merged closely related sequences to remove PCR and sequencing errors. To assign V, D and J gene segments, CDR3 sequences were aligned to IMGT reference sequences. For a sequence to be retained, a match of at least six nucleotides to both a V gene segment and a J gene segment was required. Rearrangements were classified as productive when the CDR3 lacked stop codons and remained in frame with V and J, and all other rearrangements were classified as non-productive. Following IMGT convention, CDR3 was defined as the stretch from the second conserved V-encoded cysteine up to the conserved J-encoded phenylalanine. The earlier analysis of fewer than 700 of the donors excluded sequences that lacked an unambiguous match to a single V gene segment. In an earlier analysis of a few hundred of the donors, a V segment was called functional when productive rearrangements were above 56.7%, and segregating when the standard deviation between donors exceeded 5%. A statistical classification framework was developed to diagnose cytomegalovirus status using the catalog of TCR beta chain sequences. In a later analysis, V and J genes were assigned by comparing TCR nucleotide sequences against IMGT/GENE-DB human TR gene sequences. The TCRdist pipeline was used in a later analysis to assign CDR3 sequences and most-parsimonious VDJ recombination scenarios. In a later analysis, every TCR beta chain was defined by the combination of its CDR3 amino acid sequence and its V-gene family, and reads without a unique V-gene family were dropped. To address suspected cross-contamination and a sequencing artifact, a later analysis removed approximately 590 highly shared, low-generation-probability nucleotide sequences. In a later analysis, a clonal expansion index for each public chain was calculated from normalized within-repertoire ranks of inferred template counts. Generation probabilities in a later analysis came from a VDJ recombination model fitted to out-of-frame rearrangements, and those results were checked against IGoR. In a later analysis, TCR-TCR, TCR-HLA and TCR-CMV co-occurrence was scored with hypergeometric tests, and a repertoire-size bias correction was applied to TCR pairs. A later analysis estimated false discovery rates by permuting HLA or CMV assignments 20 times. In a later analysis, co-occurring TCRs were grouped using DBSCAN, with TCRdist sequence similarity added in when clustering inside HLA-allele-positive subsets. Co-occurrence clustering excluded repertoires with fewer than 30,000 or more than 120,000 public chains, plus five with anomalous nucleotide sharing. TCRdb obtained this table from immuneACCESS and retained in-frame rearrangements with V and J assigned. These tables miss some clones; where compared with another copy, unresolved V genes account for less than half of the shortfall, and the remainder is unexplained. V and J calls and clone size follow that table, whereas D and trimming were derived from the DNA. This sample is represented by about 55,000 clones; around three quarters of them were singletons. In total, the top ten clones hold roughly 1.4% of the sample.

Reading the germline V gene gives CDR1 SGHDT and CDR2 YYEEEE. The CDR3 covers 15 residues, taking in both the cysteine and the phenylalanine. Only the CDR3 region is kept as DNA, spanning 45 bases read in frame from base 1. V is pared back by 4 bases and J by 2 bases, with 16 bases lying between the germline termini. The cohort comprised around 700 healthy bone marrow donors. At the time of sampling, every cohort member was nominally healthy, though immune exposures that went unrecorded were likely present. The donor was CMV seronegative and was included in the group of under 450 seronegative cohort members. Each donor provided a peripheral blood sample, and peripheral blood mononuclear cells were used for TCR beta sequencing. The Qiagen DNeasy Blood Extraction Kit was used to extract genomic DNA from the blood cell samples.

The rearrangement combines TRBV5-6 with TRBJ2-7, with a weak D call of TRBD1 (5 bases match). Sequencing used PBMCs. This clonotype originated in a female donor in good health and CMV-seronegative. The CDR3 in this case is CASSPYPGKAYEQYF. The DNA is as follows: TGTGCCAGCAGCCCATACCCAGGGAAGGCCTACGAGCAGTACTTC.